This entry lists 23 T cell receptor beta chains sequenced from one sample in a study of T cell clonotyping in hematopoietic cell transplantation. The data were produced by immunoSEQ multiplex PCR, yet TCRdb's version contains in-frame clones alone and is incomplete. The sample yields 35,000 to 45,000 clones, roughly 92% seen once. The specimen was peripheral blood mononuclear cells. The receptors shown here come from a woman between 45 and 60 years old in good health. Some clones in this sample may be carry-over from other donors' samples.

This clone was seen only once. Sequence at one end of the junction differs from germline and may be a read error. The chain employs TRBV5-4 and TRBJ2-1, with D perhaps being TRBD1 or TRBD2 (5 bases each). CDR1 is SGHNT, CDR2 YYREEE, per germline (reference sequence). CDR3 size: 12 residues. In DNA, the CDR3 is TGTGCCAGTCGGGGCTCCAACAATGAGCAGTTCTTC. Translated: CASRGSNNEQFF.

This sequence joins TRBV4-1 and TRBJ1-1, with D hard to call. Germline V gene lookup returns CDR1 MGHRA and CDR2 YSYEKL. There are 14 residues in the CDR3. V was shortened by 0 bases and J by 0 bases, with 5 bases between the two germline ends. CDR3 nucleotide sequence: TGCGCCAGCAGCCAAGATGTGGTGAACACTGAAGCTTTCTTT. Translation gives CASSQDVVNTEAFF.

The J gene is TRBJ2-3, the V gene TRBV15, with D possibly being TRBD2 (5 bases). This CDR3 has 14 amino acids. Per germline, CDR1 LNHNV and CDR2 YYDKDF (reference sequence). Trimming took off 5 bases at V and 3 bases at J, with 12 bases between the two ends. The CDR3 is CATSVSSRTDTQYF. The CDR3 bases are TGTGCCACCAGCGTATCTAGCAGGACAGATACGCAGTATTTT.

This clone was counted a single time. The chain joins TRBV10-3 to TRBJ1-1; D ambiguous. The CDR3 runs to 17 residues. V shed 0 bases and J shed 7 bases, with 21 bases lying between them. CDR1 and CDR2 (germline): ENHRY, SYGVKD. The CDR3 DNA reads TGTGCCATCAGTGAGTCAACGGAGGTGTTGGGAGTTCATGAAGCTTTCTTT. Amino acids: CAISESTEVLGVHEAFF.

V gene TRBV30 combines with J gene TRBJ1-6; D is undetermined. V was shortened by 4 bases and J by 0 bases, with 7 bases between the two germline ends. The V gene's germline CDR1 is GTSNPN and CDR2 SVGIG (reference sequence). There are 14 residues in the CDR3. In nucleotides, the CDR3 is TGTGCCTGGAAAGCGGGCTCCTATAATTCACCCCTCCACTTT. Translating gives CAWKAGSYNSPLHF.

This sequence joins TRBV19 and TRBJ1-2; D gene unclear. The V gene lost 5 bases and the J gene lost 8 bases, with 15 bases spanning the gap. The CDR3 extends over 13 amino acids. Germline-derived CDR1 and CDR2 are LNHDA and SQIVND (reference sequence). In DNA, the CDR3 is TGTGCCAGTAGTTCTAGCACTGGCGCGGGCTACACCTTC. Protein product: CASSSSTGAGYTF.

J is TRBJ1-5 and V is TRBV5-8, with TRBD1 matching over 8 bases. The CDR3 length is 15 residues. Per the germline V gene, CDR1 is SGHTS and CDR2 is YDEGEE. Trimming at V came to 2 bases and at J to 6 bases, leaving 7 bases not matched to a gene. The CDR3 DNA is TGTGCCAGCAGCTTCCAGGGGGCGGACGGTCAGCCCCAGCATTTT. This sequence encodes CASSFQGADGQPQHF.

This clone appeared once. V usage is TRBV7-3 and J usage is TRBJ2-2; D ambiguous. The ends were cut back, 6 bases at V and 7 bases at J, with 12 bases in the middle. The germline V gene encodes CDR1 SGHTA and CDR2 FQGTGA. The CDR3 has 13 amino acids. In nucleotides, the CDR3 is TGTGCCAGCAGTCCCGGATATTTCGGGGAGCTGTTTTTT. Amino acids: CASSPGYFGELFF.

The chain has TRBV19 and TRBJ1-4; 9 positions agree with TRBD1. The germline V gene encodes CDR1 LNHDA and CDR2 SQIVND (reference sequence). Trimming at V came to 5 bases and at J to 7 bases, leaving 5 bases not matched to a gene. The CDR3 has 14 residues. In DNA, the CDR3 is TGTGCCAGTAGTCAGGGGACAGGGACTGAAAAACTGTTTTTT. Amino acids: CASSQGTGTEKLFF.

The V and J genes are TRBV11-2 and TRBJ1-2; D ambiguous. This CDR3 contains 18 residues. V lost 0 bases to trimming and J lost 3 bases, with 20 bases between them. Germline values: CDR1 SGHAT, CDR2 FQNNGV. CDR3 amino acids: CASSLDSDRSWRYYGYTF. The CDR3 region has the DNA TGTGCCAGCAGCTTAGATTCGGACCGCTCCTGGCGATACTATGGCTACACCTTC.

V usage is TRBV5-6 and J usage is TRBJ2-7; 12 bases are a match to TRBD2. This CDR3 has 19 amino acids. Germline CDR1 reads SGHDT; CDR2 reads YYEEEE. The trim removed 4 bases at V and 6 bases at J, leaving 20 bases unmatched. CDR3: CASSPDFRTSGAPTGEQYF. Written as DNA, the CDR3 is TGTGCCAGCAGCCCAGACTTTAGGACTAGCGGGGCACCGACTGGCGAGCAGTACTTC.

This clone came up once. The chain carries TRBV20-1 and TRBJ1-2, with unresolved D. The CDR3 contains 11 residues. The germline V and J ends were trimmed by 5 bases and 8 bases, with 12 bases remaining between them. The germline gives CDR1 DFQATT, CDR2 SNEGSKA (reference sequence). The CDR3 DNA sequence: TGCAGTGCTCGCGGGAGCGCAGGCTACACCTTC. Its protein product is CSARGSAGYTF.

The V gene is TRBV5-6, the J gene TRBJ1-2, with unresolved D. V lost 0 bases and J lost 2, with 8 bases in between. Germline CDR1 SGHDT, CDR2 YYEEEE. There are 14 residues in the CDR3. As DNA, the CDR3 is TGTGCCAGCAGCTTGGCCTACGGAAACTATGGCTACACCTTC. Translated, it gives CASSLAYGNYGYTF.

The chain combines TRBV9 with TRBJ1-1; D is undetermined. The CDR3 length is 12 residues. Germline CDR1 and CDR2: SGDLS and YYNGEE. V lost 7 bases to trimming and J lost 1 base, with 8 bases between them. For the CDR3, the DNA is TGTGCCAGCGGGGAGGGGAACACTGAAGCTTTCTTT. The encoded protein is CASGEGNTEAFF.

The chain employs TRBV7-2 and TRBJ2-1; D may be TRBD2 (7 bases). Germline V gives CDR1 SGHTA, CDR2 FQGNSA. Trimming pared 7 bases from V and 6 bases from J, leaving 13 bases between. CDR3 size: 13 residues. The CDR3 is CASTNGGANEQFF. CDR3 DNA: TGTGCCAGCACCAATGGGGGGGCCAATGAGCAGTTCTTC.

CDR3 region: CASSTRDGTIGELFF. CDR3 nucleotide sequence: TGTGCCAGTAGTACCCGGGACGGCACCATAGGGGAGCTGTTTTTT. The chain joins TRBV19 to TRBJ2-2; D assignment may be TRBD1 or TRBD2 (5 bases each). Trimming pared 4 bases from V and 8 bases from J, leaving 17 bases between. Germline V lookup: CDR1 LNHDA, CDR2 SQIVND (reference sequence). This CDR3 is 15 amino acids long.

The V and J genes are TRBV11-2 and TRBJ1-5; TRBD1 might be the D (5 bases). The CDR3 sequence is 16 residues long. The germline CDR1 and CDR2 sequences are SGHAT and FQNNGV. Trimming took 1 base from V and 2 from J, leaving 12 bases between them. Here the CDR3 DNA reads TGTGCCAGCAGCTTAGGTCAGGGTATCGGCAATCAGCCCCAGCATTTT. Translation: CASSLGQGIGNQPQHF.

The chain employs TRBV4-2 and TRBJ2-2; TRBD1 agrees at 10 bases. The germline gives CDR1 LGHNA, CDR2 YNFKEQ. Trimming took 3 bases from V and 1 from J; bases not matched to a gene: 2. The CDR3 has 16 amino acids. CDR3 DNA: TGTGCCAGCAGCCACGGGACAGGGGAGAACACCGGGGAGCTGTTTTTT. This gives the protein CASSHGTGENTGELFF.

The rearrangement joins TRBV19 to TRBJ1-2; possible D gene TRBD1, 6 bases. The CDR3 is 12 residues long. Per the germline V gene, CDR1 is LNHDA and CDR2 is SQIVND (reference sequence). V was clipped by 10 bases and J by 3 bases, with 12 bases between them. CDR3 in amino acids: CATARGDYGYTF. As DNA, the CDR3 is TGTGCCACTGCCAGGGGCGACTATGGCTACACCTTC.

The chain links TRBV7-2 to TRBJ1-1; 8 nucleotides match TRBD1. In germline, CDR1 is SGHTA, CDR2 FQGNSA. The CDR3 consists of 13 residues. With V trimmed by 5 bases and J by 6 bases, 5 bases remained unmatched. CDR3 sequence: CASSADRGAEAFF. The CDR3 nucleotides read TGTGCCAGCAGCGCAGACAGGGGTGCTGAAGCTTTCTTT. Full variable domain (remainder filled in from reference TRBV7-2 and TRBJ1-1): GAGVSQSPSNKVTEKGKDVELRCDPISGHTALYWYRQSLGQGLEFLIYFQGNSAPDKSGLPSDRFSAERTGGSVSTLTIQRTQQEDSAVYLCASSADRGAEAFFGQGTRLTVV.

V usage is TRBV5-6 and J usage is TRBJ2-7; 7 bases match TRBD1. Germline CDR1 reads SGHDT; CDR2 reads YYEEEE. This CDR3 region has 13 residues. V trimming: 4 bases; J trimming: 3 bases; junction bases outside the gene matches: 4. The CDR3 region has the DNA TGTGCCAGCAGCCCGGACAGGAGCTACGAGCAGTACTTC. Encoded protein: CASSPDRSYEQYF.

The chain is built from TRBV28 and TRBJ1-3; no definite D call. V lost 5 bases, J lost 3 bases, and 14 bases lay in between. The CDR3 sequence is 15 residues long. In germline, CDR1 is MDHEN, CDR2 SYDVKM. The CDR3 loop reads CASSLVGKGGNTIYF. CDR3 DNA: TGTGCCAGCAGTCTGGTCGGAAAGGGTGGAAACACCATATATTTT. Full variable domain (missing parts from reference TRBV28 and TRBJ1-3): DVKVTQSSRYLVKRTGEKVFLECVQDMDHENMFWYRQDPGLGLRLIYFSYDVKMKEKGDIPEGYSVSREKKERFSLILESASTNQTSMYLCASSLVGKGGNTIYFGEGSWLTVV.

The chain joins TRBV11-1 to TRBJ1-5, with no clear D. The CDR3 spans 14 residues. Between the trimmed V and J ends, which lost 5 bases and 5 bases, there was a span of 13 bases. Germline V gives CDR1 SGHAT, CDR2 FQDESV (reference sequence). The CDR3 is CASSRSPVDQPQHF. The CDR3 DNA reads as TGTGCCAGCAGCCGAAGCCCCGTAGATCAGCCCCAGCATTTT. Full variable domain (remainder filled in from reference TRBV11-1 and TRBJ1-5): EAEVAQSPRYKITEKSQAVAFWCDPISGHATLYWYRQILGQGPELLVQFQDESVVDDSQLPKDRFSAERLKGVDSTLKIQPAELGDSAMYLCASSRSPVDQPQHFGDGTRLSIL.